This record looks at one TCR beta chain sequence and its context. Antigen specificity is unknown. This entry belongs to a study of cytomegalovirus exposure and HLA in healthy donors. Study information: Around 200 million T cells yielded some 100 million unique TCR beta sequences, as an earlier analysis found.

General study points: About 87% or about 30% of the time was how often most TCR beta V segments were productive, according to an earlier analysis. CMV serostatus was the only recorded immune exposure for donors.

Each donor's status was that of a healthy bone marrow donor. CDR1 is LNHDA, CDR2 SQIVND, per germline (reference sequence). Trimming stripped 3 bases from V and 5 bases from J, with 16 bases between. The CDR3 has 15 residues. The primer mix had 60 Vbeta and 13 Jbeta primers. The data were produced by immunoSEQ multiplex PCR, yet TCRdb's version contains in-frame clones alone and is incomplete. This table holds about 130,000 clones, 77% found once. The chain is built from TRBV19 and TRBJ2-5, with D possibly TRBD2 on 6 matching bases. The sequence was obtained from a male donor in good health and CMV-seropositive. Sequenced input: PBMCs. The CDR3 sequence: CASSIGGAGGETQYF. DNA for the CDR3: TGTGCCAGTAGTATCGGAGGGGCCGGAGGGGAGACCCAGTACTTC.